The clone carrying this T cell receptor beta chain has a count of ten or more. Its target is unknown. The data stem from a study of beta chain features in type 1 diabetes. Regarding the study as a whole: Among type 1 diabetes patients, VDJ junctions had fewer insertions and more deletions.

Based on CD45RO/CCR7/CD25/CD127/CD95/CD27, CD4+ regulatory, stem cell-like memory, naive and central memory cells were sorted. The V segment lost 4 bases and the J segment 5 bases; nucleotides outside the gene matches: 12. CDR1 and CDR2 from the germline V gene are SGHTS and YDEGEE. The CDR3 is made up of 16 amino acids. Every isolated RNA sample was fully reverse transcribed, so sequencing captured expressed TCRB transcripts. Naive, central memory and regulatory T cell samples came to a mean of approximately 3.57 million reads. Method: immunoSEQ multiplex PCR; TCRdb's copy keeps in-frame clones and lacks some. In the table there are 300,000 to 400,000 clones, less than 10% of which are singletons.

This sequence originates from a young woman in good health. The rearrangement links TRBV5-8 to TRBJ1-2, with 9 bases aligning to TRBD1. The sample was central memory CD4+ T cells from blood. CDR3 bases: TGTGCCAGCAGCCTTGGGGTAACAGGGGGCGCATATGGCTACACCTTC. Translation: CASSLGVTGGAYGYTF. Full variable domain (outside the CDR3, taken from reference TRBV5-8 and TRBJ1-2): EAGVTQSPTHLIKTRGQQATLRCSPISGHTSVYWYQQALGLGLQFLLWYDEGEERNRGNFPPRFSGRQFPNYSSELNVNALELEDSALYLCASSLGVTGGAYGYTFGSGTRLTVV.